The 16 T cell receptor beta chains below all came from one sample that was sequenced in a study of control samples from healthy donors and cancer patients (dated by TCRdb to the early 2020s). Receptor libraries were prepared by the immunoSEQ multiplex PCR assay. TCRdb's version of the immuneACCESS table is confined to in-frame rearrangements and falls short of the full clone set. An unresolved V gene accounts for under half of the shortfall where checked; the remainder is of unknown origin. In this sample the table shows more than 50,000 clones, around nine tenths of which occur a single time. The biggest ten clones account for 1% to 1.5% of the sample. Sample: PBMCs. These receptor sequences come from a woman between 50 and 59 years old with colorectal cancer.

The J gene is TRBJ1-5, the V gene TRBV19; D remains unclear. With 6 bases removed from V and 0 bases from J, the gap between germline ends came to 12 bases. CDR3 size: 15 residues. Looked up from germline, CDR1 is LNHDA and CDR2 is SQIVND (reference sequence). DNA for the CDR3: TGTGCCAGTAGACCGTTGAGGAATAGCAATCAGCCCCAGCATTTT. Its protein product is CASRPLRNSNQPQHF.

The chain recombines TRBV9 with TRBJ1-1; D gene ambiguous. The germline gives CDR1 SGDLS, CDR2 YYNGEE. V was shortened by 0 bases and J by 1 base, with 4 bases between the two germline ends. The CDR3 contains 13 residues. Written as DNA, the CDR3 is TGTGCCAGCAGCGTAGGGGCGAACACTGAAGCTTTCTTT. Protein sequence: CASSVGANTEAFF.

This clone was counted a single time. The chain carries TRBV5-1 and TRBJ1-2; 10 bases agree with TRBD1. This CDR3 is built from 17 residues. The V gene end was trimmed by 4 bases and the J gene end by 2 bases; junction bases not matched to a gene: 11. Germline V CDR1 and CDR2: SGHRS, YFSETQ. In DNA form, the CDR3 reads TGCGCCAGCAGCATGTTGACAGGGGGCAGCGGAAACTATGGCTACACCTTC. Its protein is CASSMLTGGSGNYGYTF.

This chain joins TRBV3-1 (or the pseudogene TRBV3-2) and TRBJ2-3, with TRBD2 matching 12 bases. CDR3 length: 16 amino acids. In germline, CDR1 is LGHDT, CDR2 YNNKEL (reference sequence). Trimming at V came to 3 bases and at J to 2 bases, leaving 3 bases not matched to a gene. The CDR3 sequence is CASSQRTSGDTDTQYF. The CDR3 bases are TGTGCCAGCAGCCAGAGGACTAGCGGGGACACAGATACGCAGTATTTT.

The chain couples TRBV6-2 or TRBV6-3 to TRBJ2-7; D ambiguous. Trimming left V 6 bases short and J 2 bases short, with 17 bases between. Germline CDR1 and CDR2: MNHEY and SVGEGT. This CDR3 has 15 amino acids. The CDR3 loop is CASSLNPRSPYEQYF. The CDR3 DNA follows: TGTGCCAGCAGCCTAAACCCTAGGTCTCCCTACGAGCAGTACTTC.

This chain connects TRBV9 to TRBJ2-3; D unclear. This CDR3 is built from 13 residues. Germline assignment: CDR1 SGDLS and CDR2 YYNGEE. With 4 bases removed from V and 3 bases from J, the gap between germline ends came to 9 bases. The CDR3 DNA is TGTGCCAGCAGCACCCGAGGTACAGATACGCAGTATTTT. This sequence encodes CASSTRGTDTQYF.

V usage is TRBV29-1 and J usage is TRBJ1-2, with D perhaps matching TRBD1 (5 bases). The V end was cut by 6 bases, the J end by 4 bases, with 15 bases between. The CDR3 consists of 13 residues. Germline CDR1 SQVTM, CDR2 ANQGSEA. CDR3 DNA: TGCAGCGTGGAGGGGTCGGGTGGCTATGGCTACACCTTC. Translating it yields CSVEGSGGYGYTF.

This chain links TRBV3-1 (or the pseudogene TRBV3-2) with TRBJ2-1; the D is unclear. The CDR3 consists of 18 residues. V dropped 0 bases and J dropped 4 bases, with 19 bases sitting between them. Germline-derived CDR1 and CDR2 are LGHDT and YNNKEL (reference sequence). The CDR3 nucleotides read TGTGCCAGCAGCCAAGAAGGCCCAAGGGAAACTGAATACAATGAGCAGTTCTTC. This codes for CASSQEGPRETEYNEQFF.

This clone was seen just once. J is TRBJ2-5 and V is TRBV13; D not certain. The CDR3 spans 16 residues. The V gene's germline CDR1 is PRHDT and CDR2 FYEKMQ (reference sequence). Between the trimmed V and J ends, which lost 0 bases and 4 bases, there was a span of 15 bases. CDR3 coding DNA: TGTGCCAGCAGCTTAGGGCCGGGTAGGTCGGGAGAGACCCAGTACTTC. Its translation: CASSLGPGRSGETQYF.

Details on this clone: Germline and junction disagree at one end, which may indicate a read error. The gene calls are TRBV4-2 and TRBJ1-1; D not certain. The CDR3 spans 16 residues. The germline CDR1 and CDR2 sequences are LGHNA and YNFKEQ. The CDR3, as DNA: TGTGCCAGCAACCAAGAGAATAGAGCCGGGAACACTGAAGCTTTCTTT. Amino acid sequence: CASNQENRAGNTEAFF.

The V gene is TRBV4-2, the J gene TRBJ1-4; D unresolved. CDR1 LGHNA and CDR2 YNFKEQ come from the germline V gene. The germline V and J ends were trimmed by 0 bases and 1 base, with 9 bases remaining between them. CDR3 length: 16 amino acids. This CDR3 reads CASSQDIGRTNEKLFF. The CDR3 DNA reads TGTGCCAGCAGCCAAGATATAGGCAGAACTAATGAAAAACTGTTTTTT.

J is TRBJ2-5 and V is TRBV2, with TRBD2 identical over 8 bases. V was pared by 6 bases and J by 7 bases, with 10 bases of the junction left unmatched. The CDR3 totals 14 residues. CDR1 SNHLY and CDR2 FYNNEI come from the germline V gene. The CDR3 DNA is TGTGCCAGCAGGGGGGGACTAGGATCTTCGACCCAGTACTTC. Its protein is CASRGGLGSSTQYF. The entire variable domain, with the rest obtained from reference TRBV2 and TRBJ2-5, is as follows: EPEVTQTPSHQVTQMGQEVILRCVPISNHLYFYWYRQILGQKVEFLVSFYNNEISEKSEIFDDQFSVERPDGSNFTLKIRSTKLEDSAMYFCASRGGLGSSTQYFGPGTRLLVL.

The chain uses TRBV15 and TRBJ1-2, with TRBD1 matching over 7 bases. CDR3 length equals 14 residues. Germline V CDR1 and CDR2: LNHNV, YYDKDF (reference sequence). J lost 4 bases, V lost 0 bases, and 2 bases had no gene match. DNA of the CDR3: TGTGCCACCAGCAGAGAAAGACAGGGCTATGGCTACACCTTC. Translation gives CATSRERQGYGYTF.

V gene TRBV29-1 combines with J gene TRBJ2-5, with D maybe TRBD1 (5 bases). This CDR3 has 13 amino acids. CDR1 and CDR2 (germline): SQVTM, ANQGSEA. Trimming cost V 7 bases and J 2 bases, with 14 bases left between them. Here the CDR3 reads CSAANRIQETQYF. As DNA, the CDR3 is TGCAGCGCCGCTAACAGGATACAAGAGACCCAGTACTTC.

The CDR3 region has the DNA TGTGCCAGCAGTGGAGGATGGGGGGCGGAGGGCTACACCTTC. Its translation: CASSGGWGAEGYTF. This sequence joins TRBV2 and TRBJ1-2, with D possibly TRBD1 on 6 matching bases. Trimming cost V 4 bases and J 8 bases, with 17 bases left between them. The germline CDR1 and CDR2 sequences are SNHLY and FYNNEI. CDR3 size: 14 residues.

The CDR3 DNA reads TGTGCCAGCAGCCCCGGAGGGAGATCACCCCTCCACTTT. Amino acids: CASSPGGRSPLHF. The chain recombines TRBV7-6 with TRBJ1-6; D is ambiguous. The CDR3 runs to 13 residues. V was shortened by 5 bases and J by 10 bases, with 12 bases between the two germline ends. Germline V CDR1 and CDR2: SGHVS, FNYEAQ. The whole variable domain, filled in from reference TRBV7-6 and TRBJ1-6, reads GAGVSQSPRYKVTKRGQDVALRCDPISGHVSLYWYRQALGQGPEFLTYFNYEAQQDKSGLPNDRFSAERPEGSISTLTIQRTEQRDSAMYRCASSPGGRSPLHFGNGTRLTVT.